This T cell receptor beta chain was retrieved from a study of T cell responses to AZD1222 COVID-19 vaccine. Points from the study as a whole: Only five to seven AZD1222 recipients were seropositive at baseline. Unmutated regions of variants are reportedly targeted by nearly half of spike-specific TCRs. Among vaccine-associated CD4 TCRs, coverage spanned spike, with dominance at 160-218 and 743-854. The donors showed a predominance of white British ancestry and of females, with possible underestimation of clonal diversity.

Trimming removed 3 bases from V and 4 bases from J, with 6 bases in between. The CDR3 extends over 12 amino acids. With regard to this clone: Its antigen is undetermined.

Produced via immunoSEQ multiplex PCR; TCRdb's table is partial and in-frame only. There are more than 140,000 clones in the sample; approximately 95% occur only once, and more than 0.85% lies in the top ten. The sequence came from an adult in good health. This chain connects TRBV12-3 or TRBV12-4 to TRBJ1-2; D is uncertain. Source: peripheral blood, taken on day 0 of MenACWY control vaccination. For the CDR3, the DNA is TGTGCCAGCAGTTTGGGGAGCTATGGCTACACCTTC. Protein: CASSLGSYGYTF.